This T cell receptor (beta chain) was identified in a study of cytomegalovirus exposure and HLA in healthy donors. Primers included in the PCR were 60 Vbeta and 13 Jbeta primers. Profiled with immunoSEQ multiplex PCR; TCRdb holds only in-frame clones, not every one. The sample has 150,000 to 200,000 clones, around four fifths seen once. The ends lost 4 bases at V and 3 bases at J; junction bases unmatched: 9. The CDR3 contains 15 residues. The V gene's germline CDR1 is SGDLS and CDR2 YYNGEE. The TCR originated in a female donor in good health and CMV-seronegative. The chain links TRBV9 to TRBJ2-7; 8 bases map to TRBD2. Sequences were obtained from PBMCs. Here the CDR3 reads CASSPGLAKNYEQYF. The CDR3, as DNA: TGTGCCAGCAGCCCCGGACTAGCTAAGAACTACGAGCAGTACTTC.